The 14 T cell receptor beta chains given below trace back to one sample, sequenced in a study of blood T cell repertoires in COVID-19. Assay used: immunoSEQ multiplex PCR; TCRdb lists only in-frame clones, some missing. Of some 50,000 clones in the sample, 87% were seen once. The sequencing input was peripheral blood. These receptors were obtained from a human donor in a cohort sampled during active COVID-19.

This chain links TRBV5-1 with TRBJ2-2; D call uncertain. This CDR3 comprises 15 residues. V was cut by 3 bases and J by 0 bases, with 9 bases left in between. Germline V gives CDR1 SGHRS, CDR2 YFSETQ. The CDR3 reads CASSSEPPNTGELFF. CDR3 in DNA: TGCGCCAGCAGCTCGGAGCCCCCGAACACCGGGGAGCTGTTTTTT.

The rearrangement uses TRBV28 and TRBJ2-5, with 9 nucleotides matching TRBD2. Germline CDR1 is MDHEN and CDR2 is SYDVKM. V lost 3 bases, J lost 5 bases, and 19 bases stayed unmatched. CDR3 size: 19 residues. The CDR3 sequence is CASSFLAGGPVFSRETQYF. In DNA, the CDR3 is TGTGCCAGCAGTTTTTTGGCGGGAGGGCCGGTCTTCTCCAGGGAGACCCAGTACTTC.

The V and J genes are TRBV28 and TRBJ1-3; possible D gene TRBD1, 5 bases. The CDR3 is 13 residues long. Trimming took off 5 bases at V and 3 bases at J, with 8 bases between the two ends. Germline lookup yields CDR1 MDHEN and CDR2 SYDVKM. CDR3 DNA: TGTGCCAGCAGTAGGGGAGGTGGAAACACCATATATTTT. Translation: CASSRGGGNTIYF.

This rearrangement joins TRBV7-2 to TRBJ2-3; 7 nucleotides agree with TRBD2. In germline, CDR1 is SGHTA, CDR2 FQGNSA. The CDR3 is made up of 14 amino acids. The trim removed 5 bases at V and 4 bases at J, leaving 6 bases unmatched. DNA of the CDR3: TGTGCCAGCAGCCAAAGACTAGCTTCAGATACGCAGTATTTT. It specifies CASSQRLASDTQYF.

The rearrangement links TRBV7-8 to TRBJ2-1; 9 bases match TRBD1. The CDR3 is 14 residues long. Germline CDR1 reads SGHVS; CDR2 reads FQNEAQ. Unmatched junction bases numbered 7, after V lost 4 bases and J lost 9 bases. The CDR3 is CASSWDRAVGEQFF. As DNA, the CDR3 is TGTGCCAGCAGCTGGGACAGGGCGGTGGGTGAGCAGTTCTTC.

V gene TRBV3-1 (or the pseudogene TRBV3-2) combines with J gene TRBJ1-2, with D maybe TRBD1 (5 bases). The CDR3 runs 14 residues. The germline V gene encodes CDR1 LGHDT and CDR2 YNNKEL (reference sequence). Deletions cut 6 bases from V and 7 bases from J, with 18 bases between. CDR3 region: CASSHEYSGGGYTF. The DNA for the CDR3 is TGTGCCAGCAGTCATGAATACTCGGGGGGTGGCTACACCTTC.

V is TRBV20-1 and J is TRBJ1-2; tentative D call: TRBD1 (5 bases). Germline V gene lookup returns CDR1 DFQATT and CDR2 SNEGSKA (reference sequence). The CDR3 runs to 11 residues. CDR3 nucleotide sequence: TGCAGCCCGGGGGAGTCCTATGGCTACACCTTC. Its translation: CSPGESYGYTF.

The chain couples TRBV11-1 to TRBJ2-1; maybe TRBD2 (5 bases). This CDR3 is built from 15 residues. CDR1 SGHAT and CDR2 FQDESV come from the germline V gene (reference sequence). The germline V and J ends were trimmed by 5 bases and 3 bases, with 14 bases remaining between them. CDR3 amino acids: CASSRPKRNYNEQFF. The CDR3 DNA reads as TGTGCCAGCAGCCGCCCCAAGCGGAACTACAATGAGCAGTTCTTC.

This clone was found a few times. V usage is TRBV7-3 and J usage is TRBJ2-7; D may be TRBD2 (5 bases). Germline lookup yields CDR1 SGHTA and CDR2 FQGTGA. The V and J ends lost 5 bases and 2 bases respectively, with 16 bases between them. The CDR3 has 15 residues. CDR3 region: CASSTSGGDPYEQYF. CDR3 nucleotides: TGTGCCAGCAGCACCAGCGGTGGAGACCCCTACGAGCAGTACTTC.

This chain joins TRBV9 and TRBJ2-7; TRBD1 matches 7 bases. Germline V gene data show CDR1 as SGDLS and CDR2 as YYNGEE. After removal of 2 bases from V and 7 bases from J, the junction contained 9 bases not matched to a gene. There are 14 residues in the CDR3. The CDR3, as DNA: TGTGCCAGCAGCGTCCGACCCGGGACAGAAGAGCAGTACTTC. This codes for CASSVRPGTEEQYF.

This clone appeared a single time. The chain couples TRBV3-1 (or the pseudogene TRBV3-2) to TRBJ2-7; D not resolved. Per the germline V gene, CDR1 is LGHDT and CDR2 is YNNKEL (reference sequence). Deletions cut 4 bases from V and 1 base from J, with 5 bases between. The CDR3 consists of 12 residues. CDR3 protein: CASSLLSYEQYF. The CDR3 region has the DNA TGTGCCAGCAGCCTCTTATCCTACGAGCAGTACTTC.

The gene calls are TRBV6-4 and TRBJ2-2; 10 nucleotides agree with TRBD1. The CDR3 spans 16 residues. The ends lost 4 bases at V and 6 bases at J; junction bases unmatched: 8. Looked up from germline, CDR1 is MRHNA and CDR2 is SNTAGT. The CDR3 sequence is CASSAFGTGVAGELFF. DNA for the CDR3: TGTGCCAGCAGTGCCTTTGGGACAGGGGTTGCCGGGGAGCTGTTTTTT.

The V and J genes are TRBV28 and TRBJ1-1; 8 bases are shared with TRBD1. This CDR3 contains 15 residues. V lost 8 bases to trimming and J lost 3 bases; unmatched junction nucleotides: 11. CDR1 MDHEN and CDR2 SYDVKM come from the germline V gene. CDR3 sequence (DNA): TGTGCCAGCGGTTGGACAGGGAGGGTGCACACTGAAGCTTTCTTT. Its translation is CASGWTGRVHTEAFF.

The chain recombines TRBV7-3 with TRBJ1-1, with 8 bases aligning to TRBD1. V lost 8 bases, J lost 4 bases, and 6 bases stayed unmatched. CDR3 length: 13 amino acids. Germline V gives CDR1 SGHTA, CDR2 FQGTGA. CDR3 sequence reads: CASARQGSTEAFF. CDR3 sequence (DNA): TGTGCCAGCGCCCGACAGGGGTCCACTGAAGCTTTCTTT.